This T cell receptor beta chain was documented in a study of identical twins. The CDR3 contains 14 residues. V lost 3 bases, J lost 3 bases, and 12 bases lay in between. Germline V CDR1 and CDR2: MNHEY, SVGAGI. Findings and caveats of the study: Abundant beta clonotypes from cord blood bore fewer insertions; memory repertoires lacked this pattern.

TCRdb redid the calling of the 5' RACE reads with MiXCR, one entry per CDR3 protein. This sample has roughly 1,500,000 distinct CDR3 sequences, with roughly a third found just once. A word on this clonotype: Its target is not known.

The specimen sequenced was cord blood. This clonotype was obtained from a newborn girl in good health. V gene TRBV6-5 combines with J gene TRBJ2-7, with D perhaps TRBD1 or TRBD2 (5 bases each). The CDR3 loop is CASSYRGTGYEQYF. The CDR3 DNA reads as TGTGCCAGCAGTTATCGGGGCACGGGCTACGAGCAGTACTTC.